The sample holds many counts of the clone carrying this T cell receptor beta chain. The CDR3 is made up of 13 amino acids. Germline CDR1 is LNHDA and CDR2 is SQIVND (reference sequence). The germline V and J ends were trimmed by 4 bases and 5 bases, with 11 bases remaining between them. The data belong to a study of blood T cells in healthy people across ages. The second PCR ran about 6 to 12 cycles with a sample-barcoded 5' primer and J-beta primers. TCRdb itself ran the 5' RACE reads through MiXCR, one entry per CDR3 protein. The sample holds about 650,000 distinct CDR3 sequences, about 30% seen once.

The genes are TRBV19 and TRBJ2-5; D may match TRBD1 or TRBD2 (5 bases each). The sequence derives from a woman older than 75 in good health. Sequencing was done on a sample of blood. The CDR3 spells CASSRGPPETQYF. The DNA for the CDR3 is TGTGCCAGTAGTAGGGGACCCCCGGAGACCCAGTACTTC.